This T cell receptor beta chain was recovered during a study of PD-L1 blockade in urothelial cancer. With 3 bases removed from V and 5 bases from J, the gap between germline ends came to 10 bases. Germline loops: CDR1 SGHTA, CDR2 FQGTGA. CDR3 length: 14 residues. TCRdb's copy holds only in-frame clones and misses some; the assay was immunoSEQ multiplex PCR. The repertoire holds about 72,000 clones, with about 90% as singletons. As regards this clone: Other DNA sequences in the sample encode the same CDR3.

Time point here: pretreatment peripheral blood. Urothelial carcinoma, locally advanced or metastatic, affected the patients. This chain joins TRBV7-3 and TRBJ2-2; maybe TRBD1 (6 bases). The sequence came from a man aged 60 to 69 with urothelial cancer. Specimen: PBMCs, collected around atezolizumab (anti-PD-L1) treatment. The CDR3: CASSFNRDTGELFF. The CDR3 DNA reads TGTGCCAGCAGCTTCAACAGGGATACCGGGGAGCTGTTTTTT. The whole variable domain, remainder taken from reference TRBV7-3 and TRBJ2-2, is GAGVSQTPSNKVTEKGKYVELRCDPISGHTALYWYRQSLGQGPEFLIYFQGTGAADDSGLPNDRFFAVRPEGSVSTLKIQRTERGDSAVYLCASSFNRDTGELFFGEGSRLTVL.